The 30 T cell receptor beta chains below come from one sample, sequenced in a study of T cell changes during pregnancy in multiple sclerosis (dated by TCRdb to the late 2010s). Libraries were prepared through the immunoSEQ multiplex PCR assay. In its TCRdb copy, this immuneACCESS table keeps in-frame sequences only and misses some clones. Where compared with another copy, unresolved V genes explain less than half of these, and the others have no known cause. This sample is represented by tens of thousands of clones; just over 90% of them were singletons. The ten top clones hold 5% to 6% of the sample. Sequenced here: CD8+ T cells from peripheral blood mononuclear cells, sampled before pregnancy. The receptors were sampled from a female donor with multiple sclerosis, enrolled in a pregnancy study.

J is TRBJ2-5 and V is TRBV12-5, with D possibly being TRBD1 (7 bases). Germline assignment: CDR1 LGHNT and CDR2 FRNRAP. The CDR3 has 15 residues. V was clipped by 0 bases and J by 2 bases, with 10 bases between them. The CDR3 sequence: CASGLVQGRQETQYF. In DNA, the CDR3 is TGTGCTAGTGGTTTGGTACAGGGGAGGCAAGAGACCCAGTACTTC.

This rearrangement joins TRBV6-1 to TRBJ1-5, with D perhaps matching TRBD1 (5 bases). CDR1 MNHNS and CDR2 SASEGT come from the germline V gene. The CDR3 sequence is 13 residues long. V shed 3 bases and J shed 6 bases, with 9 bases lying between them. The CDR3 spells CASSDPGGQPQHF. The CDR3 DNA sequence: TGTGCCAGCAGTGACCCGGGGGGTCAGCCCCAGCATTTT.

The J gene is TRBJ1-4, the V gene TRBV7-9; no firm D call. Looked up from germline, CDR1 is SEHNR and CDR2 is FQNEAQ (reference sequence). The CDR3 covers 13 residues. V was cut by 4 bases and J by 8 bases, with 11 bases left in between. CDR3 amino acids: CASSWSLREKLFF. CDR3 bases: TGTGCCAGCAGCTGGTCTCTGAGGGAAAAACTGTTTTTT.

The chain employs TRBV5-1 and TRBJ2-1; 8 bases are shared with TRBD1. Germline trimming cut 4 bases from V and 1 base from J; bases unmatched to any gene: 10. Looked up from germline, CDR1 is SGHRS and CDR2 is YFSETQ. The CDR3 runs 17 residues. CDR3 DNA: TGCGCCAGCAGCGGGGGATACCGGGACAGGTCCTACAATGAGCAGTTCTTC. Amino acids: CASSGGYRDRSYNEQFF.

The chain joins TRBV7-2 to TRBJ1-5; a possible D gene is TRBD1 (6 bases). Germline loops: CDR1 SGHTA, CDR2 FQGNSA. Trimming took 4 bases from V and 4 from J, leaving 14 bases between them. This CDR3 is built from 15 residues. Here the CDR3 reads CASSYAYRANQPQHF. The CDR3 bases are TGTGCCAGCAGCTACGCCTACAGGGCGAATCAGCCCCAGCATTTT.

This clone was counted only a few times. Mismatch with germline at one junction end may stem from a read error. The chain joins TRBV2 to TRBJ2-7; D is perhaps TRBD2 (6 bases). The CDR3 covers 12 residues. Germline-derived CDR1 and CDR2 are SNHLY and FYNNEI. CDR3 amino acids: CATSWNREEQYF. CDR3 sequence (DNA): TGTGCCACCAGTTGGAACCGGGAGGAGCAGTACTTC. The variable domain in full, with the rest retrieved from reference TRBV2 and TRBJ2-7, is EPEVTQTPSHQVTQMGQEVILRCVPISNHLYFYWYRQILGQKVEFLVSFYNNEISEKSEIFDDQFSVERPDGSNFTLKIRSTKLEDSAMYFCATSWNREEQYFGPGTRLTVT.

The chain links TRBV2 to TRBJ2-3; weak D call: TRBD2 (6 bases). The CDR3 is 15 residues long. Germline values: CDR1 SNHLY, CDR2 FYNNEI. V was clipped by 9 bases and J by 2 bases, with 18 bases between them. The CDR3 region is CASQPGEAYTDTQYF. The CDR3 nucleotides are TGTGCCAGTCAGCCGGGAGAAGCCTACACAGATACGCAGTATTTT. The variable domain in full, with the rest retrieved from reference TRBV2 and TRBJ2-3, is EPEVTQTPSHQVTQMGQEVILRCVPISNHLYFYWYRQILGQKVEFLVSFYNNEISEKSEIFDDQFSVERPDGSNFTLKIRSTKLEDSAMYFCASQPGEAYTDTQYFGPGTRLTVL.

J is TRBJ1-1 and V is TRBV25-1, with D unresolved. The V and J ends lost 5 bases and 3 bases respectively, with 4 bases between them. The germline V gene has CDR1 MGHDK and CDR2 SYGVNS. The CDR3 runs to 11 residues. The CDR3 region is CASSLHTEAFF. In DNA, the CDR3 is TGTGCCAGCAGTCTTCACACTGAAGCTTTCTTT.

This chain uses TRBV4-2 with TRBJ2-3; a weak D match, TRBD1 (5 bases). V was clipped by 0 bases and J by 4 bases, with 8 bases between them. There are 14 residues in the CDR3. Germline V gene lookup returns CDR1 LGHNA and CDR2 YNFKEQ. The CDR3: CASSQDQGPDTQYF. In DNA, the CDR3 is TGTGCCAGCAGCCAAGATCAGGGCCCAGATACGCAGTATTTT.

The J gene is TRBJ1-1, the V gene TRBV5-4; D is uncertain. V lost 2 bases and J 5 bases, leaving 10 bases between the germline ends. The CDR3 sequence is 13 residues long. Germline CDR1 and CDR2: SGHNT and YYREEE (reference sequence). As DNA, the CDR3 is TGTGCCAGCAGCTTCAGTGGAGGTACTGAAGCTTTCTTT. Translating it yields CASSFSGGTEAFF. Complete variable domain (other parts from reference TRBV5-4 and TRBJ1-1): ETGVTQSPTHLIKTRGQQVTLRCSSQSGHNTVSWYQQALGQGPQFIFQYYREEENGRGNFPPRFSGLQFPNYSSELNVNALELDDSALYLCASSFSGGTEAFFGQGTRLTVV.

V gene TRBV2 combines with J gene TRBJ2-1, with 9 bases identical to TRBD2. V lost 7 bases, J lost 9 bases, and 16 bases stayed unmatched. The CDR3 sequence is 16 residues long. Germline CDR1 is SNHLY and CDR2 is FYNNEI. Here the CDR3 DNA reads TGTGCCAGCACCCCCTACGGACTAGCGCCCGGCGGTGAGCAGTTCTTC. Amino acids: CASTPYGLAPGGEQFF. Full variable domain (remainder filled in from reference TRBV2 and TRBJ2-1): EPEVTQTPSHQVTQMGQEVILRCVPISNHLYFYWYRQILGQKVEFLVSFYNNEISEKSEIFDDQFSVERPDGSNFTLKIRSTKLEDSAMYFCASTPYGLAPGGEQFFGPGTRLTVL.

V usage is TRBV28 and J usage is TRBJ1-4, with 8 bases aligning to TRBD1. The germline CDR1 and CDR2 sequences are MDHEN and SYDVKM. CDR3 length: 16 residues. V lost 4 bases and J lost 4; bases outside the gene matches: 8. The CDR3 loop is CASSSPPGQVNEKLFF. The CDR3 DNA reads as TGTGCCAGCAGTTCCCCTCCGGGACAGGTTAATGAAAAACTGTTTTTT.

This clone was recorded only once. The V and J genes are TRBV9 and TRBJ2-2, with 15 positions matching TRBD2. The germline gives CDR1 SGDLS, CDR2 YYNGEE. The trim removed 0 bases at V and 7 bases at J, leaving 4 bases unmatched. The length of the CDR3 is 17 residues. The CDR3 DNA sequence: TGTGCCAGCAGCGTAGATGGACTAGCGGGAGGGGGCGGGGAGCTGTTTTTT. Amino acid sequence: CASSVDGLAGGGGELFF.

The chain employs TRBV7-9 and TRBJ2-1; D is unresolved. V lost 3 bases, J lost 3 bases, and 9 bases lay in between. Germline-derived CDR1 and CDR2 are SEHNR and FQNEAQ (reference sequence). The length of the CDR3 is 14 residues. For the CDR3, the DNA is TGTGCCAGCAGCTTTCGAGTGAGCTACAATGAGCAGTTCTTC. Its translation: CASSFRVSYNEQFF.

The CDR3 here is CASSSGSSYEQYF. The CDR3 DNA reads as TGTGCCAGCAGTTCGGGGTCCTCCTACGAGCAGTACTTC. V is TRBV27 and J is TRBJ2-7, with D maybe TRBD2 (5 bases). This CDR3 is built from 13 residues. V lost 4 bases and J lost 0, with 7 bases in between. Germline CDR1 MNHEY, CDR2 SMNVEV (reference sequence).

This chain uses TRBV5-4 with TRBJ2-3; 8 nucleotides match TRBD2. The CDR3 runs to 15 residues. Per the germline V gene, CDR1 is SGHNT and CDR2 is YYREEE (reference sequence). V gave up 4 bases and J gave up 4 bases; unmatched junction bases: 8. CDR3 amino acids: CASSPGLEGADTQYF. The CDR3 coding sequence is TGTGCCAGCAGCCCGGGACTAGAAGGGGCAGATACGCAGTATTTT.

This chain joins TRBV5-1 and TRBJ2-7; TRBD2 matches 8 bases. The CDR3 has 16 residues. V gave up 0 bases and J gave up 5 bases; unmatched junction bases: 10. Germline CDR1 is SGHRS and CDR2 is YFSETQ. CDR3 bases: TGCGCCAGCAGCTTGGTGATGGGGAAGCGGGGGAACGAGCAGTACTTC. It is translated as CASSLVMGKRGNEQYF.

The rearrangement uses TRBV7-2 and TRBJ1-3; no clear D. Between the trimmed V and J ends, which lost 7 bases and 4 bases, there was a span of 17 bases. The CDR3 sequence is 15 residues long. CDR1 and CDR2 (germline): SGHTA, FQGNSA. The CDR3 DNA follows: TGTGCCAGCACTTTAAACCCCCGCGGGGGAAACACCATATATTTT. Translated: CASTLNPRGGNTIYF.

This clone was observed once. The chain is built from TRBV7-6 and TRBJ2-2; 8 nucleotides agree with TRBD2. This CDR3 comprises 16 residues. After removal of 3 bases from V and 2 bases from J, the junction contained 5 bases not matched to a gene. The germline gives CDR1 SGHVS, CDR2 FNYEAQ. For the CDR3, the DNA is TGTGCCAGCAGCTTTACGGGGGGGCCAAACACCGGGGAGCTGTTTTTT. Protein: CASSFTGGPNTGELFF.

The chain couples TRBV5-5 to TRBJ2-1; TRBD1 is a possible D gene (6 bases). Germline V gene lookup returns CDR1 SGHKS and CDR2 YYEKEE (reference sequence). CDR3 size: 12 residues. Deletions cut 3 bases from V and 8 bases from J, with 9 bases between. CDR3 residues: CASSSGAHEQFF. DNA for the CDR3: TGTGCCAGCAGCTCAGGGGCCCATGAGCAGTTCTTC.

The chain has TRBV11-3 and TRBJ2-5, with D perhaps TRBD2 (6 bases). From germline, CDR1 is SGHNT and CDR2 YENEEA. The length of the CDR3 is 13 residues. Trimming left V 3 bases short and J 5 bases short, with 10 bases between. For the CDR3, the DNA is TGTGCCAGCAGCTTGGGGGGTGTCGAGACCCAGTACTTC. Amino acid sequence: CASSLGGVETQYF.

The CDR3 coding sequence is TGCGCCAGCAGCCAATGGAGCATCGGACAGCGTAATGAAAAACTGTTTTTT. Its protein is CASSQWSIGQRNEKLFF. The gene calls are TRBV4-3 and TRBJ1-4; tentative D call: TRBD1 (6 bases). Germline V lookup: CDR1 LGHNA, CDR2 YSLEER. Trimming removed 2 bases from V and 4 bases from J, with 17 bases in between. This CDR3 is 17 amino acids long.

In this sample, this clone turned up once. The V and J genes are TRBV7-8 and TRBJ1-1; TRBD1 agrees at 8 bases. The CDR3 is 16 amino acids. The V segment lost 4 bases and the J segment 0 bases; nucleotides outside the gene matches: 7. Germline lookup yields CDR1 SGHVS and CDR2 FQNEAQ. The CDR3: CASSSLGTGLNTEAFF. DNA of the CDR3: TGTGCCAGCAGCTCCCTAGGGACAGGTCTGAACACTGAAGCTTTCTTT.

The chain employs TRBV29-1 and TRBJ2-1; the D is unclear. CDR1 and CDR2 (germline): SQVTM, ANQGSEA. V gave up 3 bases and J gave up 0 bases, with 9 bases separating them. CDR3 size: 14 residues. CDR3: CSVDGETSYNEQFF. CDR3 DNA: TGCAGCGTTGACGGAGAGACCTCCTACAATGAGCAGTTCTTC.

The rearrangement uses TRBV7-9 and TRBJ2-3; 9 bases map to TRBD1. The V gene end was trimmed by 3 bases and the J gene end by 1 base; junction bases not matched to a gene: 8. Per germline, CDR1 SEHNR and CDR2 FQNEAQ (reference sequence). The CDR3 spans 17 residues. In DNA form, the CDR3 reads TGTGCCAGCAGCTTTACGGGACAGGGATTGGGCACAGATACGCAGTATTTT. Protein: CASSFTGQGLGTDTQYF.

The chain recombines TRBV27 with TRBJ2-7; 7 bases match TRBD2. The CDR3 extends over 14 amino acids. Germline loops: CDR1 MNHEY, CDR2 SMNVEV (reference sequence). Trimming cost V 4 bases and J 4 bases; bases outside gene matches: 7. The CDR3 protein is CASSYGGRGYEQYF. CDR3 DNA: TGTGCCAGCAGTTATGGAGGGAGGGGATACGAGCAGTACTTC.

V is TRBV6-1 and J is TRBJ1-5; perhaps TRBD1 as D (5 bases). Germline CDR1 reads MNHNS; CDR2 reads SASEGT. This CDR3 spans 14 amino acids. Between the trimmed V and J ends, which lost 6 bases and 2 bases, there was a span of 11 bases. CDR3 protein: CASRGRDGNQPQHF. Written as DNA, the CDR3 is TGTGCCAGCAGAGGCAGGGATGGCAATCAGCCCCAGCATTTT.

This chain uses TRBV10-1 with TRBJ2-5, with D perhaps matching TRBD1 (5 bases). Trimming removed 0 bases from V and 2 bases from J, with 7 bases in between. The CDR3 contains 14 residues. Germline CDR1 reads WNHNN; CDR2 reads SYGVQD (reference sequence). The CDR3 is CASSESSGQETQYF. The CDR3 DNA is TGCGCCAGCAGTGAGTCATCAGGGCAAGAGACCCAGTACTTC.

The rearrangement links TRBV28 to TRBJ2-6; weak D call: TRBD1 (5 bases). CDR1 and CDR2 (germline): MDHEN, SYDVKM. The CDR3 runs to 19 residues. The V end was cut by 4 bases, the J end by 0 bases, with 19 bases between. CDR3 in DNA: TGTGCCAGCAGTTCCCCCCCCGGCAGGGCCAACTCTGGGGCCAACGTCCTGACTTTC. It yields the protein CASSSPPGRANSGANVLTF.

The count of this clone is one. The chain recombines TRBV28 with TRBJ1-1; perhaps TRBD1 as D (6 bases). Germline CDR1 and CDR2: MDHEN and SYDVKM. This CDR3 region has 14 residues. The V gene lost 6 bases and the J gene lost 7 bases, with 18 bases spanning the gap. DNA for the CDR3: TGTGCCAGCAGACAGGACAGCGCTGGCCTTGAAGCTTTCTTT. Amino acid sequence: CASRQDSAGLEAFF.